Following are 27 T cell receptor beta chains from one sample sequenced in a study of OX40 agonist ivuxolimab in advanced cancers. TCRdb's table, derived via immunoSEQ multiplex PCR, lists solely in-frame clones and lacks some. There are 40,000 to 45,000 clones in the sample; about 88% occur only once, and about 15% lies in the top ten. The starting material was CD4+ or CD8+ T cells sorted from blood, obtained in a trial of the OX40 agonist ivuxolimab. The receptor set was obtained from an adult with an advanced solid tumor such as melanoma, head and neck, liver or kidney cancer.

This clone came up once. V usage is TRBV30 and J usage is TRBJ1-2, with D tentatively TRBD1 (5 bases). This CDR3 contains 12 residues. Germline loops: CDR1 GTSNPN, CDR2 SVGIG (reference sequence). V shed 5 bases and J shed 3 bases, with 10 bases lying between them. CDR3 protein: CAWDPGYYGYTF. The CDR3 DNA reads TGTGCCTGGGATCCAGGGTACTATGGCTACACCTTC.

This chain connects TRBV9 to TRBJ2-7, with a tentative D call TRBD2 (6 bases). CDR3 size: 14 residues. V lost 4 bases, J lost 4 bases, and 15 bases lay in between. CDR1 and CDR2 (germline): SGDLS, YYNGEE. This chain's CDR3 is CASSPRDGLYEQYF. For the CDR3, the DNA is TGTGCCAGCAGCCCGCGGGACGGGCTATACGAGCAGTACTTC.

This sequence joins TRBV12-5 and TRBJ1-1; 10 positions match TRBD1. V lost 3 bases and J lost 3; bases outside the gene matches: 16. This CDR3 region has 19 residues. Germline loops: CDR1 LGHNT, CDR2 FRNRAP. The CDR3: CASGFFIAGQGSGDTEAFF. The DNA of the CDR3 is TGTGCTAGTGGTTTTTTCATTGCGGGACAGGGGTCGGGAGACACTGAAGCTTTCTTT.

This clone was recorded only once. The genes are TRBV27 and TRBJ2-3; 8 bases are shared with TRBD1. Germline V gene sequence: CDR1 MNHEY, CDR2 SMNVEV (reference sequence). V was pared by 5 bases and J by 6 bases, with 7 bases of the junction left unmatched. The CDR3 is 14 residues long. The CDR3 reads CASSPGQGTDTQYF. CDR3 DNA sequence: TGTGCCAGCAGTCCTGGACAGGGAACCGATACGCAGTATTTT.

This chain connects TRBV29-1 to TRBJ1-3; a possible D gene is TRBD1 (5 bases). The ends were cut back, 2 bases at V and 8 bases at J, with 10 bases in the middle. Germline-derived CDR1 and CDR2 are SQVTM and ANQGSEA. The CDR3 runs to 12 residues. CDR3 in amino acids: CSVEIRVDTIYF. The CDR3 coding sequence is TGCAGCGTTGAAATCAGGGTGGACACCATATATTTT.

As DNA, the CDR3 is TGTGCCAGCAGCCTCGAAGCCCCGGGGTTAGGTAATGAAAAACTGTTTTTT. Translating it yields CASSLEAPGLGNEKLFF. The chain combines TRBV7-8 with TRBJ1-4; D unclear. V gave up 5 bases and J gave up 4 bases, with 20 bases separating them. Germline V gene lookup returns CDR1 SGHVS and CDR2 FQNEAQ. This CDR3 contains 17 residues.

This chain uses TRBV30 with TRBJ1-1; TRBD1 agrees at 8 bases. V lost 2 bases, J lost 8 bases, and 4 bases stayed unmatched. Germline V gives CDR1 GTSNPN, CDR2 SVGIG (reference sequence). The CDR3 consists of 12 residues. Here the CDR3 reads CAWSQGAQEAFF. CDR3 nucleotides: TGTGCCTGGAGTCAGGGGGCGCAGGAAGCTTTCTTT. Full variable domain (remainder filled in from reference TRBV30 and TRBJ1-1): SQTIHQWPATLVQPVGSPLSLECTVEGTSNPNLYWYRQAAGRGLQLLFYSVGIGQISSEVPQNLSASRPQDRQFILSSKKLLLSDSGFYLCAWSQGAQEAFFGQGTRLTVV.

This clone appeared a single time. The same CDR3 can be traced to other DNA sequences in this sample. The chain couples TRBV2 to TRBJ2-7; no definite D call. Germline lookup yields CDR1 SNHLY and CDR2 FYNNEI. V shed 4 bases and J shed 1 base, with 2 bases lying between them. CDR3 length equals 11 residues. In DNA form, the CDR3 reads TGTGCCAGCAGTGTTTCCTACGAGCAGTACTTC. It translates to CASSVSYEQYF.

This chain uses TRBV5-8 with TRBJ2-1, with no clear D. This CDR3 is 15 amino acids long. The germline V gene has CDR1 SGHTS and CDR2 YDEGEE. The V and J ends lost 6 bases and 0 bases respectively, with 13 bases between them. The CDR3 region has the DNA TGTGCCAGCACCCCGGGCAGGAGCTCCTACAATGAGCAGTTCTTC. Amino acid sequence: CASTPGRSSYNEQFF.

The V gene is TRBV7-9, the J gene TRBJ1-1, with TRBD1 matching over 7 bases. This CDR3 region has 15 residues. CDR1 and CDR2 (germline): SEHNR, FQNEAQ (reference sequence). V shed 9 bases and J 2 bases; nucleotides not matched to a gene: 12. CDR3 DNA sequence: TGTGCCAGTGACTACCGGGACAGAAGTAACACTGAAGCTTTCTTT. Its protein product is CASDYRDRSNTEAFF. Full variable domain (outside the CDR3, taken from reference TRBV7-9 and TRBJ1-1): DTGVSQNPRHKITKRGQNVTFRCDPISEHNRLYWYRQTLGQGPEFLTYFQNEAQLEKSRLLSDRFSAERPKGSFSTLEIQRTEQGDSAMYLCASDYRDRSNTEAFFGQGTRLTVV.

A single count supports this clone. V gene TRBV7-2 combines with J gene TRBJ1-5; D unclear. Germline V gene data show CDR1 as SGHTA and CDR2 as FQGNSA. Between the trimmed V and J ends, which lost 2 bases and 0 bases, there was a span of 8 bases. This CDR3 spans 15 amino acids. The CDR3 DNA reads TGTGCCAGCAGCTTATTCAACAGTAGCAATCAGCCCCAGCATTTT. This codes for CASSLFNSSNQPQHF.

This clone was observed a single time. The chain carries TRBV4-3 and TRBJ1-1; no clear D. The CDR3 runs to 16 residues. V was cut by 3 bases and J by 1 base, with 15 bases left in between. Germline V gives CDR1 LGHNA, CDR2 YSLEER. The CDR3 protein is CASSQDFDTANTEAFF. As DNA, the CDR3 is TGCGCCAGCAGCCAGGATTTCGACACCGCGAACACTGAAGCTTTCTTT.

The V gene is TRBV27, the J gene TRBJ2-1, with no clear D. Germline values: CDR1 MNHEY, CDR2 SMNVEV (reference sequence). This CDR3 spans 14 amino acids. Trimming took 4 bases from V and 5 from J, leaving 12 bases between them. The CDR3, as DNA: TGTGCCAGCAGTTGGGGTGGGGTAGACAATGAGCAGTTCTTC. It is translated as CASSWGGVDNEQFF.

This chain uses TRBV5-1 with TRBJ2-1; 8 bases fit TRBD2. Germline V gives CDR1 SGHRS, CDR2 YFSETQ. V lost 4 bases to trimming and J lost 5 bases; unmatched junction nucleotides: 11. This CDR3 contains 16 residues. Here the CDR3 DNA reads TGCGCCAGCAGCCCAGAGACTAGCGCCCAAGACAATGAGCAGTTCTTC. It is translated as CASSPETSAQDNEQFF.

V usage is TRBV6-6 and J usage is TRBJ2-3; the D is unclear. The CDR3 runs 14 residues. In germline, CDR1 is MNHNY, CDR2 SVGAGI (reference sequence). Trimming removed 0 bases at V and 4 bases at J, with 8 bases between. The CDR3 DNA follows: TGTGCCAGCAGTTACTCGACCCTGCCAGATACGCAGTATTTT. Translated: CASSYSTLPDTQYF.

This sequence joins TRBV7-9 and TRBJ2-7; TRBD1 matches at 7 bases. The V gene end was trimmed by 4 bases and the J gene end by 2 bases; junction bases not matched to a gene: 8. From germline, CDR1 is SEHNR and CDR2 FQNEAQ (reference sequence). CDR3 size: 15 residues. The DNA for the CDR3 is TGTGCCAGCAGCTACCAACAGGGGCCCCCCTACGAGCAGTACTTC. This sequence encodes CASSYQQGPPYEQYF.

As regards this clone: Germline and junction disagree at one end, which may indicate a read error. The chain has TRBV7-7 and TRBJ2-5; TRBD2 agrees at 7 bases. Germline V lookup: CDR1 SSHAT, CDR2 FNYEAQ (reference sequence). The CDR3 length is 16 residues. In DNA, the CDR3 is TGTGCTAGCAGCTTAGTGGCGGGGGAGTACCAAGAGACCCAGTACTTC. Translation gives CASSLVAGEYQETQYF. Filled out from reference TRBV7-7 and TRBJ2-5, the complete variable domain reads GAGVSQSPRYKVTKRGQDVTLRCDPISSHATLYWYQQALGQGPEFLTYFNYEAQPDKSGLPSDRFSAERPEGSISTLTIQRTEQRDSAMYRCASSLVAGEYQETQYFGPGTRLLVL.

The V and J genes are TRBV9 and TRBJ2-7; D possibly corresponds to TRBD2 (5 bases). Germline CDR1 SGDLS, CDR2 YYNGEE. The CDR3 contains 15 residues. V was clipped by 4 bases and J by 5 bases, with 19 bases between them. This chain's CDR3 is CASSPRSGMADEQYF. CDR3 coding DNA: TGTGCCAGCAGCCCCCGGAGCGGAATGGCGGACGAGCAGTACTTC.

The chain recombines TRBV29-1 with TRBJ2-7, with TRBD1 identical over 9 bases. The germline V gene encodes CDR1 SQVTM and CDR2 ANQGSEA. The CDR3 consists of 16 residues. Unmatched junction bases numbered 12, after V lost 2 bases and J lost 4 bases. The CDR3: CSVERIGGTGYYEQYF. CDR3 DNA: TGCAGCGTTGAACGAATCGGCGGGACAGGGTATTACGAGCAGTACTTC.

The V and J genes are TRBV9 and TRBJ1-6, with 8 bases fitting TRBD1. Trimming took 3 bases from V and 5 from J; bases not matched to a gene: 4. This CDR3 region has 15 residues. CDR1 is SGDLS and CDR2 is YYNGEE in the germline V gene. The CDR3 loop is CASSGTGTNNSPLHF. The CDR3 coding sequence is TGTGCCAGCAGCGGGACAGGGACCAATAATTCACCCCTCCACTTT.

The chain combines TRBV14 with TRBJ1-2; a possible D gene is TRBD1 (5 bases). Deletions cut 4 bases from V and 4 bases from J, with 16 bases between. The CDR3 sequence is 15 residues long. Germline lookup yields CDR1 SGHDN and CDR2 FVKESK. The CDR3, as DNA: TGTGCCAGCAGCCCCCTCCTACGGGGCCGCTATGGCTACACCTTC. Translation gives CASSPLLRGRYGYTF.

The chain carries TRBV9 and TRBJ2-1; perhaps TRBD2 as D (5 bases). Germline CDR1 reads SGDLS; CDR2 reads YYNGEE. This CDR3 has 15 amino acids. Trimming took off 3 bases at V and 10 bases at J, with 20 bases between the two ends. As DNA, the CDR3 is TGTGCCAGCAGCGGAGGTCTAGCTAGCCCTGAGGAGCAGTTCTTC. The encoded protein is CASSGGLASPEEQFF.

This chain joins TRBV10-3 and TRBJ2-3, with 16 bases matching TRBD2. Germline V gene lookup returns CDR1 ENHRY and CDR2 SYGVKD. The trim removed 7 bases at V and 5 bases at J, leaving 15 bases unmatched. The CDR3 covers 19 residues. CDR3: CAINPAGGLAGGREDTQYF. The DNA for the CDR3 is TGTGCCATCAACCCCGCGGGGGGACTAGCGGGGGGGCGTGAAGATACGCAGTATTTT.

This chain links TRBV6-4 with TRBJ1-5, with D unclear. Looked up from germline, CDR1 is MRHNA and CDR2 is SNTAGT. The V gene lost 3 bases and the J gene lost 3 bases, with 9 bases spanning the gap. There are 14 residues in the CDR3. The CDR3 DNA reads TGTGCCAGCAGTGAAACGGCACACAATCAGCCCCAGCATTTT. Translated: CASSETAHNQPQHF.

The chain uses TRBV27 and TRBJ2-1, with D perhaps TRBD2 (6 bases). The CDR3 sequence is 15 residues long. The V and J ends lost 5 bases and 0 bases respectively, with 11 bases between them. Germline CDR1 is MNHEY and CDR2 is SMNVEV (reference sequence). CDR3 residues: CASSPSVGSYNEQFF. The CDR3 coding sequence is TGTGCCAGCAGTCCTAGCGTGGGCTCCTACAATGAGCAGTTCTTC.

The V gene is TRBV4-3, the J gene TRBJ1-2, with D maybe TRBD1 (5 bases). CDR1 is LGHNA, CDR2 YSLEER, per germline. Trimming removed 0 bases at V and 5 bases at J, with 16 bases between. The CDR3 runs to 16 residues. CDR3 DNA sequence: TGCGCCAGCAGCCAAGATATAGGGGCGGACCCATATGGCTACACCTTC. Its translation: CASSQDIGADPYGYTF.

V is TRBV27 and J is TRBJ2-3; no clear D. The length of the CDR3 is 13 residues. With 0 bases removed from V and 5 bases from J, the gap between germline ends came to 6 bases. Germline-derived CDR1 and CDR2 are MNHEY and SMNVEV (reference sequence). This CDR3 is CASSLSSLDTQYF. The CDR3 bases are TGTGCCAGCAGTTTATCCTCCCTAGATACGCAGTATTTT.